Following are 21 T cell receptor beta chains from one sample sequenced in a study of T cells in localized non-small cell lung cancer (TCRdb year 2020). Library preparation employed the immunoSEQ multiplex PCR assay. TCRdb limited this immuneACCESS table to in-frame rearrangements with V and J called. A share of clones is missing; checked studies link under half to unresolved V genes, and the rest is unexplained. The sample table shows around 41,000 clones, and roughly 90% are seen once. Of the sample, about 2.6% is held by the ten largest clones. Material: peripheral blood, obtained before any cancer treatment. These receptors were collected from a female donor older than 55 with stage I squamous cell lung carcinoma.

This clone has a handful of counts. The rearrangement joins TRBV2 to TRBJ2-2; TRBD2 matches at 9 bases. J was trimmed by 6 bases and V by 5 bases; bases with no gene match: 7. The CDR3 is 15 amino acids. Germline-derived CDR1 and CDR2 are SNHLY and FYNNEI. Written as DNA, the CDR3 is TGTGCCAGCAGTCAGCGGGAGGTGGGCGCCGGGGAGCTGTTTTTT. The encoded protein is CASSQREVGAGELFF. Based on the CDR3 plus reference TRBV2 and TRBJ2-2, the full variable domain is EPEVTQTPSHQVTQMGQEVILRCVPISNHLYFYWYRQILGQKVEFLVSFYNNEISEKSEIFDDQFSVERPDGSNFTLKIRSTKLEDSAMYFCASSQREVGAGELFFGEGSRLTVL.

This clone was found once. V gene TRBV19 combines with J gene TRBJ2-7, with D perhaps TRBD1 (5 bases). Germline V gene data show CDR1 as LNHDA and CDR2 as SQIVND (reference sequence). Trimming left V 4 bases short and J 4 bases short, with 17 bases between. There are 15 residues in the CDR3. This CDR3 is CASSTALKGVYEQYF. As DNA, the CDR3 is TGTGCCAGTAGTACCGCCCTCAAAGGGGTTTACGAGCAGTACTTC.

The chain combines TRBV4-3 with TRBJ2-7; D is unresolved. V was clipped by 0 bases and J by 0 bases, with 9 bases between them. This CDR3 contains 15 residues. The germline V gene has CDR1 LGHNA and CDR2 YSLEER. This chain's CDR3 is CASSQERARSYEQYF. CDR3 DNA: TGCGCCAGCAGCCAAGAAAGGGCCCGCTCCTACGAGCAGTACTTC.

The V and J genes are TRBV19 and TRBJ2-6, with 8 positions matching TRBD1. This CDR3 spans 16 amino acids. Germline CDR1 reads LNHDA; CDR2 reads SQIVND (reference sequence). V lost 4 bases and J lost 2; bases outside the gene matches: 4. CDR3 DNA: TGTGCCAGTAGTAAGGCAGGGGGCACTGGGGCCAACGTCCTGACTTTC. Translated, it gives CASSKAGGTGANVLTF.

The chain uses TRBV7-2 and TRBJ1-1; TRBD1 aligns across 8 bases. V lost 2 bases and J lost 1; bases outside the gene matches: 0. Germline values: CDR1 SGHTA, CDR2 FQGNSA. This CDR3 contains 14 residues. The CDR3: CASSLQGANTEAFF. The CDR3 DNA reads TGTGCCAGCAGCTTACAGGGGGCGAACACTGAAGCTTTCTTT.

This chain uses TRBV2 with TRBJ2-2, with 9 bases that match TRBD1. This CDR3 region has 14 residues. CDR1 SNHLY and CDR2 FYNNEI come from the germline V gene. The V gene end was trimmed by 6 bases and the J gene end by 5 bases; junction bases not matched to a gene: 4. CDR3 in amino acids: CASREQGATGELFF. The CDR3, as DNA: TGTGCCAGCAGGGAACAGGGGGCGACCGGGGAGCTGTTTTTT.

V usage is TRBV11-2 and J usage is TRBJ1-5; D remains ambiguous. CDR1 is SGHAT, CDR2 FQNNGV, per germline. The CDR3 totals 13 residues. Trimming pared 1 base from V and 3 bases from J, leaving 4 bases between. CDR3 region: CASSLGYNQPQHF. The CDR3 region has the DNA TGTGCCAGCAGCTTAGGGTACAATCAGCCCCAGCATTTT. Drawing the rest from reference TRBV11-2 and TRBJ1-5, the complete variable domain is EAGVAQSPRYKIIEKRQSVAFWCNPISGHATLYWYQQILGQGPKLLIQFQNNGVVDDSQLPKDRFSAERLKGVDSTLKIQPAKLEDSAVYLCASSLGYNQPQHFGDGTRLSIL.

The genes are TRBV30 and TRBJ2-1, with 9 bases fitting TRBD1. Trimming at V came to 3 bases and at J to 7 bases, leaving 10 bases not matched to a gene. This CDR3 contains 15 residues. Germline V lookup: CDR1 GTSNPN, CDR2 SVGIG (reference sequence). CDR3 sequence (DNA): TGTGCCTGGAGCGCCGGGACAGGGCTTTTTAATGAGCAGTTCTTC. Translation gives CAWSAGTGLFNEQFF.

The CDR3 nucleotides read TGCGCCAGCAGCTTGGCCCTGAACCAAGAGACCCAGTACTTC. It yields the protein CASSLALNQETQYF. The V gene is TRBV5-1, the J gene TRBJ2-5; D unclear. Trimming took off 0 bases at V and 0 bases at J, with 6 bases between the two ends. This CDR3 is built from 14 residues. The germline CDR1 and CDR2 sequences are SGHRS and YFSETQ.

The gene calls are TRBV6-5 and TRBJ1-4, with TRBD1 matching over 8 bases. The germline CDR1 and CDR2 sequences are MNHEY and SVGAGI. The CDR3 is 16 amino acids. After removal of 1 base from V and 7 bases from J, the junction contained 8 bases not matched to a gene. As DNA, the CDR3 is TGTGCCAGCAGTTACTACGGACAGGGCCGGCCTGAAAAACTGTTTTTT. As protein: CASSYYGQGRPEKLFF.

The chain is built from TRBV11-1 and TRBJ2-2; 10 bases line up with TRBD2. CDR3 length equals 16 residues. Germline V gene lookup returns CDR1 SGHAT and CDR2 FQDESV (reference sequence). J was trimmed by 3 bases and V by 4 bases; bases with no gene match: 5. The CDR3 nucleotides read TGTGCCAGCAGCTCGCGAGCGGGAGGGGACACCGGGGAGCTGTTTTTT. This encodes CASSSRAGGDTGELFF.

V is TRBV10-3 and J is TRBJ2-1; TRBD1 agrees at 7 bases. Germline assignment: CDR1 ENHRY and CDR2 SYGVKD. Unmatched junction bases numbered 9, after V lost 6 bases and J lost 4 bases. CDR3 length: 15 amino acids. CDR3 DNA sequence: TGTGCCATCAGCCTCACAGGGGAACCGTACAATGAGCAGTTCTTC. Its protein product is CAISLTGEPYNEQFF.

CDR3 residues: CASSFQGHWQETQYF. The CDR3 coding sequence is TGTGCCAGCAGCTTCCAGGGACATTGGCAAGAGACCCAGTACTTC. The chain combines TRBV7-9 with TRBJ2-5; maybe TRBD1 (6 bases). The CDR3 extends over 15 amino acids. Trimming took 3 bases from V and 2 from J, leaving 13 bases between them. Germline CDR1 is SEHNR and CDR2 is FQNEAQ (reference sequence).

The V gene is TRBV7-3, the J gene TRBJ2-3; tentatively, D is TRBD2 (6 bases). Trimming took 5 bases from V and 3 from J, leaving 12 bases between them. This CDR3 spans 14 amino acids. CDR1 is SGHTA and CDR2 is FQGTGA in the germline V gene. As DNA, the CDR3 is TGTGCCAGCAGCGACCGGGACTCAACAGATACGCAGTATTTT. Translated: CASSDRDSTDTQYF.

This chain connects TRBV6-1 to TRBJ2-7; D assignment may be TRBD1 or TRBD2 (5 bases each). The CDR3 extends over 14 amino acids. Germline CDR1 reads MNHNS; CDR2 reads SASEGT. The V gene lost 7 bases and the J gene lost 4 bases, with 17 bases spanning the gap. CDR3 nucleotide sequence: TGTGCCAGCACTCCCGGGACCCCTCCATACGAGCAGTACTTC. This gives the protein CASTPGTPPYEQYF.

V and J are TRBV27 and TRBJ1-2, with a tentative D call TRBD1 (5 bases). Per germline, CDR1 MNHEY and CDR2 SMNVEV (reference sequence). The CDR3 runs 14 residues. V was shortened by 0 bases and J by 0 bases, with 5 bases between the two germline ends. CDR3 coding DNA: TGTGCCAGCAGTTTATCAGGGGCTAACTATGGCTACACCTTC. It codes for CASSLSGANYGYTF.

The chain recombines TRBV2 with TRBJ2-7, with D perhaps matching TRBD1 (6 bases). From germline, CDR1 is SNHLY and CDR2 FYNNEI. Between the trimmed V and J ends, which lost 10 bases and 6 bases, there was a span of 16 bases. The CDR3 loop spans 12 amino acids. CDR3 DNA: TGTGCCACACAGGGAACGTTACGCGAGCAGTACTTC. Protein product: CATQGTLREQYF.

This clone was picked up a small number of times. The chain joins TRBV19 to TRBJ1-1; 8 bases map to TRBD1. The V gene end was trimmed by 6 bases and the J gene end by 1 base; junction bases not matched to a gene: 7. The CDR3 spans 15 residues. Per the germline V gene, CDR1 is LNHDA and CDR2 is SQIVND (reference sequence). This chain's CDR3 is CASRRQGLANTEAFF. Here the CDR3 DNA reads TGTGCCAGTAGACGACAGGGGTTGGCGAACACTGAAGCTTTCTTT.

This rearrangement joins TRBV29-1 to TRBJ2-1; 7 bases align to TRBD1. CDR3 length: 13 residues. The germline V gene encodes CDR1 SQVTM and CDR2 ANQGSEA. V trimming: 4 bases; J trimming: 2 bases; junction bases outside the gene matches: 2. The CDR3 here is CSVGTGAYNEQFF. The CDR3 nucleotides are TGCAGCGTTGGAACAGGGGCCTACAATGAGCAGTTCTTC.

V gene TRBV19 combines with J gene TRBJ1-4; 9 bases are a match to TRBD1. CDR1 LNHDA and CDR2 SQIVND come from the germline V gene (reference sequence). V trimming: 3 bases; J trimming: 5 bases; junction bases outside the gene matches: 4. The CDR3 spans 15 residues. As DNA, the CDR3 is TGTGCCAGTAGTATCCCCGGGACAGGGAATGAAAAACTGTTTTTT. This translates into CASSIPGTGNEKLFF.

The chain couples TRBV6-4 to TRBJ2-7; TRBD1 aligns across 7 bases. V was pared by 7 bases and J by 1 base, with 10 bases of the junction left unmatched. CDR3 length: 15 residues. CDR1 is MRHNA and CDR2 is SNTAGT in the germline V gene. The CDR3: CASNGNRDSSYEQYF. The CDR3 DNA follows: TGTGCCAGCAATGGCAACCGGGACAGTTCCTACGAGCAGTACTTC.